This TCR beta chain is drawn from a study of control samples from healthy donors and cancer patients. Germline V CDR1 and CDR2: KGHDR, SFDVKD. This CDR3 has 14 amino acids. The V and J ends lost 3 bases and 4 bases respectively, with 12 bases between them. Sequencing used immunoSEQ multiplex PCR; TCRdb keeps in-frame clones, though not all of them. The table records 70,000 to 80,000 clones, 75% to 90% of them present only once. Sequencing was carried out using blood. This TCR was recovered from a man between 45 and 60 years old in good health. V gene TRBV24-1 combines with J gene TRBJ2-7; D is unresolved. This CDR3 reads CATSDASEVYEQYF. CDR3 in DNA: TGTGCCACCAGTGATGCCTCCGAGGTGTACGAGCAGTACTTC.